This T cell receptor beta chain was observed in a study of blood T cell repertoires in COVID-19. Overall study context: Italy, Spain and the United States were the sources of the convalescent and acute COVID-19 samples.

Produced via immunoSEQ multiplex PCR; TCRdb's table is partial and in-frame only. The sample yields about 200,000 clones, around nine tenths seen once. CDR3 length equals 15 residues. Germline loops: CDR1 KGHSH, CDR2 LQKENI. The V gene end was trimmed by 2 bases and the J gene end by 4 bases; junction bases not matched to a gene: 8. Input material: PBMCs or T cells enriched from blood (not recorded which). The rearrangement uses TRBV18 and TRBJ2-7; 7 nucleotides align to TRBD1. This TCR derives from a woman aged 25-40 years who had been exposed to COVID-19. For the CDR3, the DNA is TGTGCCAGCTCACCAGTTAGGACAGGCGGGTACGAGCAGTACTTC. This translates into CASSPVRTGGYEQYF.